A selection of T cell receptor beta chains follows, all from one sample in a study of beta chain features in type 1 diabetes. Method: immunoSEQ multiplex PCR; TCRdb's copy keeps in-frame clones and lacks some. The sample shows approximately 330,000 clones, about 10% of them seen only once. Sequenced sample: naive CD4+ T cells from blood. The receptor source for this set is a woman between 25 and 40 years old in good health. Each CDR3 is given with its conserved first and last residue. A D gene is named only where the DNA matches it firmly. Only part of the rows carry a size: once, few, many, or a class if the clone is expanded.

TRBD1	.	TRBV5-1	TRBJ2-5	TGCGCCAGCAGCTCGGCCGGACAGGGTCAAGAGACCCAGTACTTC	CASSSAGQGQETQYF
.	.	TRBV25-1	TRBJ2-1	TGTGCCAGCAGTGAAGGGCACCTCGGGGAGTTCTTC	CASSEGHLGEFF
.	.	TRBV9	TRBJ2-1	TGTGCCAGCAGCGTCGGTGTCGGGGAGGTAAATGAGCAGTTCTTC	CASSVGVGEVNEQFF
.	.	TRBV19	TRBJ2-4	TGTGCCAGTAGTGCCTCCCTCACGGGCGGGCGTCAGTACTTC	CASSASLTGGRQYF
.	.	TRBV6-6	TRBJ2-7	TGTGCCAGCAGTTACCAGGAGGGAACCTACGAGCAGTACTTC	CASSYQEGTYEQYF
.	.	TRBV6-5	TRBJ1-1	TGTGCCAGCAGTTCCCCGGACACTGAAGCTTTCTTT	CASSSPDTEAFF
.	.	TRBV5-4	TRBJ1-4	TGTGCCAGCAGCAGAGACAGGCACAATGAAAAACTGTTTTTT	CASSRDRHNEKLFF
TRBD1	.	TRBV25-1	TRBJ1-5	TGTGCCAGCAGTGGGACACAGGGGGCTGGCAATCAGCCCCAGCATTTT	CASSGTQGAGNQPQHF
TRBD2	.	TRBV29-1	TRBJ2-5	TGCAGCGTCGAGCGGGAGGGCCGGTTTGAGACCCAGTACTTC	CSVEREGRFETQYF
TRBD1	few	TRBV7-2	TRBJ1-2	TGTGCCAGCAGCTCCGACAGGGGGCCTTCCTATGGCTACACCTTC	CASSSDRGPSYGYTF
.	few	TRBV13	TRBJ2-6	TGTGCCAGCAGCTTAGGGCAGGAAAGCTCTGGGGCCAACGTCCTGACTTTC	CASSLGQESSGANVLTF
.	few	TRBV7-2	TRBJ2-1	TGTGCCAGCAGCTTAAGGACAAGTGGCAATGAGCAGTTCTTC	CASSLRTSGNEQFF
.	few	TRBV18	TRBJ2-5	TGTGCCAGCTCACCCCGCCCGGGAGAGACCCAGTACTTC	CASSPRPGETQYF
TRBD1	.	TRBV14	TRBJ2-1	TGTGCCAGCAGCCCTCGACAGGGGACTTTCGGCAATGAGCAGTTCTTC	CASSPRQGTFGNEQFF
.	few	TRBV25-1	TRBJ2-1	TGTGCCAGCAGTGAATACGGGGTCAACAATGAGCAGTTCTTC	CASSEYGVNNEQFF
.	few	TRBV7-2	TRBJ2-1	TGTGCCAGCAGCTTAGCGCAGGGGCTAGCCAATGAGCAGTTCTTC	CASSLAQGLANEQFF
TRBD2	few	TRBV7-9	TRBJ2-7	TGTGCCAGCAGCTTACTCGGAGCGGGAGGAAACGAGCAGTACTTC	CASSLLGAGGNEQYF
TRBD1	.	TRBV19	TRBJ2-3	TGTGCCAGTAGCGTGACAGGGAACACAGATACGCAGTATTTT	CASSVTGNTDTQYF
.	.	TRBV6-5	TRBJ2-1	TGTGCCAGCAGTTACTCTCAGGCCTACAATGAGCAGTTCTTC	CASSYSQAYNEQFF
TRBD1	.	TRBV4-3	TRBJ2-1	TGCGCCAGCAGCCAAGATCTGGCGACAGGGAACTACAATGAGCAGTTCTTC	CASSQDLATGNYNEQFF
.	few	TRBV27	TRBJ2-5	TGTGCCAGCAGTATTGGACAGCAAGAGACCCAGTACTTC	CASSIGQQETQYF